Reported below is one T cell receptor beta chain. Sequenced by immunoSEQ multiplex PCR; TCRdb stores in-frame clones only, minus some. The repertoire consists of 150,000 or so clones, with 70% to 85% occurring once and the leading ten covering about 15%. CDR1 is SNHLY, CDR2 FYNNEI, per germline. V lost 6 bases and J lost 8, with 13 bases in between. The CDR3 spans 12 residues. This entry comes from a study of blood T cell repertoires in COVID-19. On the study more broadly: COVID-19 samples collected from the United States, Italy and Spain covered acute and convalescent phases.

Participants reported their clinical history, and cohort assignment relied on those reports. The receptor was isolated from a middle-aged man who had recovered from COVID-19. The chain employs TRBV2 and TRBJ1-2; the D is unclear. Sequencing input: PBMCs or T cells enriched from blood (not recorded which). CDR3 sequence: CASRRTQPGYTF. The CDR3 DNA follows: TGTGCCAGCAGGAGGACTCAGCCGGGCTACACCTTC.